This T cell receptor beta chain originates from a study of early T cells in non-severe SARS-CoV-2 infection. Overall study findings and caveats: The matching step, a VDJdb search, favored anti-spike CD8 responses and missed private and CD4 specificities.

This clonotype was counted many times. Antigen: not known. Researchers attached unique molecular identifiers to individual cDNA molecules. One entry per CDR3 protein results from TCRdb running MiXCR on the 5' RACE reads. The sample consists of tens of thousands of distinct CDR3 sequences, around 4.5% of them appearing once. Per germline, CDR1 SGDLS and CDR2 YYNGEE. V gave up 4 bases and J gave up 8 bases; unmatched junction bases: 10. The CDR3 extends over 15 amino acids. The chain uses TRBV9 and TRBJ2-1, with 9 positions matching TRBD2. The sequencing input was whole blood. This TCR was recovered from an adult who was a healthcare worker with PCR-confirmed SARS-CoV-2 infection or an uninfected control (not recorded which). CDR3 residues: CASSLGGGRDYEQFF. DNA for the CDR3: TGTGCCAGCAGCCTAGGTGGCGGGAGGGACTATGAGCAGTTCTTC. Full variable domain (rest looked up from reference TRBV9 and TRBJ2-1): DSGVTQTPKHLITATGQRVTLRCSPRSGDLSVYWYQQSLDQGLQFLIQYYNGEERAKGNILERFSAQQFPDLHSELNLSSLELGDSALYFCASSLGGGRDYEQFFGPGTRLTVL.